This T cell receptor (beta chain) was captured in a study of shared clonotypes between healthy human individuals (dated by TCRdb to 2018 to 2020). At the level of the whole study: The cohort comprised a couple of women and a few men aged 18 to 49 years. Per donor, leukapheresis produced somewhere between about 0.94 and 9.5 billion PBMCs. The study deeply sequenced blood TCR repertoires of about five healthy adults to estimate repertoire size and the extent of clonotype sharing between individuals. Different laboratories and diverse techniques were used to prepare libraries and sequence TCR repertoires, to increase sequencing depth and limit assay-specific biases. For each donor, CD4 naive and CD4 memory were each run on three plates, CD8 naive on two plates, and CD8 memory on one plate. Findings and caveats that apply to the study as a whole: Naive subsets generally had larger estimated clonotype richness than memory subsets. The genetic and exposure-history diversity represented was limited by the small number of donors. Sampling was restricted to blood, and TCR repertoires in tissues likely differ from the TCR repertoires found in blood. Incomplete sequencing was indicated by rarefaction of sorted-subset datasets, despite the large sequencing depth. Clonotypes shared by all four sorted-subset donors showed higher generation probabilities than non-shared clonotypes. Pairwise subsampling led to the expectation that sequencing depth would affect the degree of clonotype sharing among donors. Around 5.4% of naive CD4, 3% to 3.5% of naive CD8, about 2.1% of memory CD4, and over 0.35% of memory CD8 clonotypes were shared across four donors.

CD8 naive samples were obtained by positive selection for CCR7 among CD45RO-negative cells, yielding a CD45RA+CCR7+ population from which TemRA cells were excluded. Donors were healthy HIV-negative adults with no recently reported acute infections or vaccinations. Every donor was a Caucasian adult residing in Nashville, Tennessee, USA. Blood was collected by leukapheresis, and PBMCs were isolated by Ficoll-Histopaque density gradient centrifugation and then cryopreserved in liquid nitrogen vapor phase. Purity and quantity of every magnetically sorted T cell population were checked by analytical flow cytometry. Each sorted fraction had its genomic DNA isolated and then quantified by UV absorbance on a Nanodrop 2000c. With respect to this clone: Its antigen has not been determined. The record has no base qualities; no much larger clone is one base away.

TCR CDR3 regions were amplified from genomic DNA by multiplex PCR using the deep immunoSEQ assay. Extracted genomic DNA from each cell subset was distributed evenly across all wells of several immunoSEQ 96-well plates, and each plate was treated as a replicate. For sorted subsets, each replicate PCR was loaded with around 220 ng genomic DNA, equivalent to 30,000 or so T cell genomes. Purified libraries were quantified with a Qubit 3.0 fluorometer, sized on a Bioanalyzer 2100, and re-quantified with the KAPA Library Quantification kit. Every immunoSEQ 96-well plate was sequenced on a separate single-read 150-cycle Illumina NextSeq 550 flow cell. The paper's processing steps were these. Because the immunoSEQ output held only junctional sequences and lacked quality scores, the filtering could not match the filtering applied to full-length reads. To assign V/J genes and CDR3, sequences were annotated using PyIR, a Python wrapper for IgBLAST v1.9, with IMGT germline references. Reads were filtered out if the reads had weak V/J assignments (E-value above 1e-6), no CDR3, stop codons, out-of-frame junctions, or ambiguous translated residues. V3J clonotypes were defined as sequences sharing an identical inferred V gene, J gene, and CDR3 amino acid sequence. Percentage overlap between repertoires was calculated by dividing the number of shared unique clonotypes by the size of the smaller repertoire. Three approaches were used to assess repertoire richness: RTK rarefaction, the Chao1 estimator, and Recon v2.1 estimates of unobserved clonotypes. Generation probabilities for all TCRbeta clonotypes obtained by the gDNA method from several donors were computed using OLGA. TCRdb obtained this table from immuneACCESS and retained in-frame rearrangements with V and J assigned. These tables miss some clones; where compared with another copy, unresolved V genes account for less than half of the shortfall, and the remainder is unexplained. The DNA was the basis for D and trimming; V, J and clone size are from that table. The sample contains some 1,900,000 clones, around 96% of them found a single time. The top ten constitute approximately 1.2% of the sample.

The germline V gene specifies MDHEN as CDR1 and SYDVKM as CDR2. From its cysteine to its phenylalanine, the CDR3 spans 17 amino acids. Of all the DNA, just the CDR3 is kept, 51 bases in frame from base 1. The trim is 2 bases for V and 7 bases for J, with a gap of 20 bases between the germline ends. Sequenced input: naive CD8+ T cells sorted from blood. The sample's cell subset or site label is to be understood as: CD45RA+CCR7+. Recombination joined TRBV28 with TRBJ1-4; the D gene identity is not certain. This receptor was taken from a man aged 18-30 years in good health. The CDR3 protein is CASSLPEVSHGSEKLFF. The base sequence is TGTGCCAGCAGTTTACCGGAAGTTTCTCACGGGAGTGAAAAACTGTTTTTT.